The rows below give T cell receptor beta chains drawn from one sample of a study of PD-L1 blockade in urothelial cancer. Sequenced by immunoSEQ multiplex PCR; TCRdb stores in-frame clones only, minus some. The data hold just over 35,000 clones, with approximately 34% observed a single time. The sample was tumor tissue, taken before atezolizumab (anti-PD-L1) treatment. The receptors were gathered from a man between 60 and 70 years old with urothelial cancer. The CDR3 runs from the conserved cysteine through the conserved F or W. The D gene is left open where the match is weak. Clone sizes are given selectively: once, few, many, or a class where the clone is expanded.

D gene,clone size,J gene,V gene,CDR3 DNA,CDR3 protein
NA,NA,TRBJ2-5,TRBV6-8,TGTGCCAGCAGTTACTCGGTAGTACAAGAGACCCAGTACTTC,CASSYSVVQETQYF
TRBD1,NA,TRBJ1-5,TRBV15,TGTGCCACCAGCAAAACGGGACAGGGGAACAATCAGCCCCAGCATTTT,CATSKTGQGNNQPQHF
TRBD1,NA,TRBJ1-5,TRBV19,TGTGCCAGTACCACGCCGGGGACAGACCGCAATCAGCCCCAGCATTTT,CASTTPGTDRNQPQHF
TRBD2,NA,TRBJ2-3,TRBV6-8,TGTGCCAGCAGTTTACTAGCGCAACCTAGCACAGATACGCAGTATTTT,CASSLLAQPSTDTQYF
NA,NA,TRBJ1-1,TRBV6-8,TGTGCCAGCAGTGGAGGGTTCTCGGGGGCCGGCACTGAAGCTTTCTTT,CASSGGFSGAGTEAFF
TRBD1,few,TRBJ1-6,TRBV6-8,TGTGCCAGCACCTCAGGGGGCGCAGGTAATTCACCCCTCCACTTT,CASTSGGAGNSPLHF
TRBD1,few,TRBJ1-5,TRBV6-8,TGTGCCAGCAGTTACAGACCGGGACAGGAAAGAATTAGCAATCAGCCCCAGCATTTT,CASSYRPGQERISNQPQHF
NA,NA,TRBJ1-4,TRBV7-2,TGTGCCAGCAGCGAACTGGACGGATTTCTTAATGAAAAACTGTTTTTT,CASSELDGFLNEKLFF
TRBD1,few,TRBJ1-2,TRBV11-1,TGTGCCAGCAGATCCCGACAGGGGGCTACGAATGGCTACACCTTC,CASRSRQGATNGYTF
TRBD2,few,TRBJ2-3,TRBV7-6,TGTGCCAGCAGCTTCCTAGGGGACGGGGGGGTAGATACGCAGTATTTT,CASSFLGDGGVDTQYF
NA,few,TRBJ1-1,TRBV7-7,TGTGCCAGCAGCTCGTACAGGGTAGAAACTGAAGCTTTCTTT,CASSSYRVETEAFF
TRBD1,many,TRBJ2-1,TRBV11-3,TGTGCCAGCAGCTTAGAAGAGGGAACAGGGGTGGGTAATGAGCAGTTCTTC,CASSLEEGTGVGNEQFF
NA,few,TRBJ2-5,TRBV18,TGTGCCAGCTCCTTACAGGCCCAAGAGACCCAGTACTTC,CASSLQAQETQYF
NA,NA,TRBJ1-5,TRBV19,TGTGCCAGTAGTATAGGAACACAGGGAAATCAGCCCCAGCATTTT,CASSIGTQGNQPQHF
TRBD1,NA,TRBJ1-4,TRBV11-3,TGTGCCAGCAATACGGACAGGGCCGACGAAAAACTGTTTTTT,CASNTDRADEKLFF
NA,NA,TRBJ1-3,TRBV25-1,TGTGCCAGCAGTGAAGGTATACTGTTAAGCTCTGGAAACACCATATATTTT,CASSEGILLSSGNTIYF
NA,NA,TRBJ2-5,TRBV23-1,TGCGCCAGCAGCCGTCCCCCCCGGGAGACCCAGTACTTC,CASSRPPRETQYF
NA,few,TRBJ2-7,TRBV5-1,TGCGCCAGCAGCTTGGGTACGGGGGCGGGCGAGCAGTACTTC,CASSLGTGAGEQYF
NA,NA,TRBJ2-1,TRBV19,TGTGCCAGTAGTATAGGGGCTTACCGGCAGAGATACAATGAGCAGTTCTTC,CASSIGAYRQRYNEQFF
NA,few,TRBJ2-1,TRBV7-8,TGTGCCAGCAGCTTAGCCGGAGGGGATGAGCAGTTCTTC,CASSLAGGDEQFF
NA,NA,TRBJ2-2,TRBV19,TGTGCCAGTAGTGGAGGTTTTACCGGGGAGCTGTTTTTT,CASSGGFTGELFF
NA,NA,TRBJ2-7,TRBV18,TGTGCCAGCTCACCAGGAGGACGAGGGAACTCCTACGAGCAGTACTTC,CASSPGGRGNSYEQYF
TRBD2,few,TRBJ2-7,TRBV4-1,TGCGCCAGCAGCCACAAGGTACTAGCGGGCACCTACGGCGAGCAGTACTTC,CASSHKVLAGTYGEQYF
NA,NA,TRBJ1-1,TRBV14,TGTGCCAGCAGCCAAGTAACTGGAGCTGAAGCTTTCTTT,CASSQVTGAEAFF
TRBD1,few,TRBJ1-1,TRBV10-1,TGCGCCAGCAGTGAGACCCCGCCCGGGACAGGAGGCACTGAAGCTTTCTTT,CASSETPPGTGGTEAFF
NA,NA,TRBJ1-1,TRBV18,TGTGCCAGCTCACCACTCGGGGGCGGTGGCACTGAAGCTTTCTTT,CASSPLGGGGTEAFF
TRBD1,NA,TRBJ2-2,TRBV5-1,TGCGCCAGCAGCTTAACACAGGGGAGCGGGGAGCTGTTTTTT,CASSLTQGSGELFF
TRBD1,NA,TRBJ1-1,TRBV19,TGTGCCAGTACCCGGACAGGGATGAACACTGAAGCTTTCTTT,CASTRTGMNTEAFF
NA,NA,TRBJ1-1,TRBV6-8,TGTGCCAGCAGAACCGACAGGCTGAACACTGAAGCTTTCTTT,CASRTDRLNTEAFF
NA,few,TRBJ1-2,TRBV11-3,TGTGCCAGCAGCTTGGATTTGGGGGCGATCGTTGGCTACACCTTC,CASSLDLGAIVGYTF
TRBD1,NA,TRBJ1-4,TRBV28,TGTGCCAGCGGACCACGGACAGGAAATGAAAAACTGTTTTTT,CASGPRTGNEKLFF
NA,NA,TRBJ2-1,TRBV9,TGTGCCAGCAGCGTAGGTAGAGCGAACAATGAGCAGTTCTTC,CASSVGRANNEQFF
NA,NA,TRBJ2-2,TRBV15,TGTGCCACCAGTTGGGAGAGGGATCCCGGGGAGCTGTTTTTT,CATSWERDPGELFF
TRBD2,NA,TRBJ2-5,TRBV6-8,TGTGCCAGCACTCCCACTTCTGGGACTAGCGGGATGGTGTACTTC,CASTPTSGTSGMVYF
NA,NA,TRBJ2-2,TRBV11-3,TGTGCCAGCAGTCCCGGGACATCTAACACCGGGGAGCTGTTTTTT,CASSPGTSNTGELFF